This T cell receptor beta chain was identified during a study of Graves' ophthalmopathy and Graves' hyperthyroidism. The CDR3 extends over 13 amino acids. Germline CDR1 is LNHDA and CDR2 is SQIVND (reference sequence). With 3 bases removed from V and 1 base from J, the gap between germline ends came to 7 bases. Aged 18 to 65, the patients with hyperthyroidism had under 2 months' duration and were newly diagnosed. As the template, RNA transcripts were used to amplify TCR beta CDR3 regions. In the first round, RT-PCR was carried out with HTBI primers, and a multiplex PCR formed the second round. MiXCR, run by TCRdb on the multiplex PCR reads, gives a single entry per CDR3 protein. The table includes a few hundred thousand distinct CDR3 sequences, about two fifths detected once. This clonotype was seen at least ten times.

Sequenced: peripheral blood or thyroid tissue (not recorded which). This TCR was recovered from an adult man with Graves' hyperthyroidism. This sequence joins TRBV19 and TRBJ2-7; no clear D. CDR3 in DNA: TGTGCCAGTAGTATTGGACCATCCTACGAGCAGTACTTC. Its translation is CASSIGPSYEQYF. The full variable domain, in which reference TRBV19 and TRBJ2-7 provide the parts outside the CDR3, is DGGITQSPKYLFRKEGQNVTLSCEQNLNHDAMYWYRQDPGQGLRLIYYSQIVNDFQKGDIAEGYSVSREKKESFPLTVTSAQKNPTAFYLCASSIGPSYEQYFGPGTRLTVT.